Below, 9 T cell receptor beta chains from the same sample are listed, as sequenced in a study of shared clonotypes between healthy human individuals. The data were produced by immunoSEQ multiplex PCR, yet TCRdb's version contains in-frame clones alone and is incomplete. This sample carries about 490,000 clones, approximately 80% of them seen once, and the ten largest clones take approximately 12%. Source material: PBMCs. Receptors were obtained from a woman aged 40-49 years in good health. Some clones in this sample may be carry-over from other donors' samples.

This clone has a handful of counts. The chain couples TRBV21-1 to TRBJ2-5; the table gives TRBD1 as D, unverified against the DNA. TRBV21-1 is labeled a pseudogene. The CDR3 totals 20 residues. CDR3 sequence reads: CASSKVRGLREDPRGETQYF. The CDR3 region has the DNA TGTGCCAGCAGCAAAGTAAGGGGGCTAAGGGAGGACCCAAGGGGGGAGACCCAGTACTTC.

In the case of this clone: The sample carries other DNA sequences with the same CDR3. The chain joins TRBV7-3 to TRBJ2-4; D is ambiguous. The CDR3 totals 15 residues. In germline, CDR1 is SGHTA, CDR2 FQGTGA. V lost 0 bases and J lost 2, with 8 bases in between. The CDR3 loop is CASSLTGQTKNIQYF. CDR3 nucleotides: TGTGCCAGCAGCTTAACCGGTCAGACCAAAAACATTCAGTACTTC. The complete variable domain, with remaining parts taken from reference TRBV7-3 and TRBJ2-4, reads GAGVSQTPSNKVTEKGKYVELRCDPISGHTALYWYRQSLGQGPEFLIYFQGTGAADDSGLPNDRFFAVRPEGSVSTLKIQRTERGDSAVYLCASSLTGQTKNIQYFGAGTRLSVL.

This sequence joins TRBV6-6 and TRBJ1-5, with D unclear. The CDR3 is 15 amino acids. V was clipped by 2 bases and J by 2 bases, with 10 bases between them. Germline CDR1 reads MNHNY; CDR2 reads SVGAGI (reference sequence). CDR3 sequence reads: CASSYPAVGNQPQHF. CDR3 DNA sequence: TGTGCCAGCAGTTACCCAGCCGTAGGCAATCAGCCCCAGCATTTT.

A few counts support this clone. The rearrangement joins TRBV30 to TRBJ2-7; no firm D call. This CDR3 contains 14 residues. Germline values: CDR1 GTSNPN, CDR2 SVGIG (reference sequence). Trimming removed 4 bases at V and 4 bases at J, with 17 bases between. In DNA, the CDR3 is TGTGCCTGGAAATGGACCACTTTGACGTACGAGCAGTACTTC. Residues: CAWKWTTLTYEQYF.

This chain joins TRBV9 and TRBJ2-1, with TRBD1 matching 7 bases. V dropped 4 bases and J dropped 2; count of bases not matched to a gene: 6. The CDR3 extends over 15 amino acids. Germline V CDR1 and CDR2: SGDLS, YYNGEE. CDR3 DNA sequence: TGTGCCAGCAGCCCCCGGGACAGAACCTACAATGAGCAGTTCTTC. Translating it yields CASSPRDRTYNEQFF.

V gene TRBV4-2 combines with J gene TRBJ2-3; maybe TRBD1 (5 bases). Trimming removed 3 bases from V and 0 bases from J, with 13 bases in between. This CDR3 has 16 amino acids. CDR1 is LGHNA and CDR2 is YNFKEQ in the germline V gene. CDR3 sequence: CASSHETVTSTDTQYF. In DNA form, the CDR3 reads TGTGCCAGCAGCCACGAGACAGTTACTAGCACAGATACGCAGTATTTT.

The J gene is TRBJ2-1, the V gene TRBV7-2; 10 nucleotides line up with TRBD1. With V trimmed by 5 bases and J by 3 bases, 4 bases remained unmatched. This CDR3 has 15 amino acids. Per germline, CDR1 SGHTA and CDR2 FQGNSA. Here the CDR3 DNA reads TGTGCCAGCAGCCCCCGGGACAGGGGCTACAATGAGCAGTTCTTC. It specifies CASSPRDRGYNEQFF.

This clone has just a few counts. The same CDR3 also results from other DNA sequences found in this sample. This rearrangement joins TRBV20-1 to TRBJ1-1, with a possible D match to TRBD1 (6 bases). CDR3 length: 10 residues. Germline V gives CDR1 DFQATT, CDR2 SNEGSKA (reference sequence). The germline V and J ends were trimmed by 5 bases and 6 bases, with 7 bases remaining between them. CDR3 loop: CSAGGAEAFF. In nucleotides, the CDR3 is TGCAGTGCTGGGGGCGCTGAAGCTTTCTTT.

This clone appeared once. The chain combines TRBV4-3 with TRBJ1-3, with D hard to call. Per the germline V gene, CDR1 is LGHNA and CDR2 is YSLEER. CDR3 length equals 15 residues. Trimming took 0 bases from V and 3 from J, leaving 9 bases between them. The CDR3 DNA follows: TGCGCCAGCAGCCAAGATCGAGGCGGTGGAAACACCATATATTTT. It is translated as CASSQDRGGGNTIYF.